These 10 T cell receptor beta chains originate from one sample sequenced in a study of OX40 agonist ivuxolimab in advanced cancers. Clones were sequenced by immunoSEQ multiplex PCR, and TCRdb holds only the in-frame ones, with some missing. The table lists some 97,000 clones, around 90% of them singletons, with 0.54% in the top ten. Sequences were derived from CD4+ or CD8+ T cells sorted from blood, sampled in a trial of the OX40 agonist ivuxolimab. Source of these receptors: an adult with an advanced solid tumor such as melanoma, head and neck, liver or kidney cancer.

The J gene is TRBJ1-1, the V gene TRBV18; maybe TRBD1 (6 bases). The CDR3 is 16 amino acids. V shed 5 bases and J shed 1 base, with 17 bases lying between them. The germline V gene has CDR1 KGHSH and CDR2 LQKENI. CDR3 in amino acids: CASSKNRATGNTEAFF. The CDR3 DNA sequence: TGTGCCAGCTCAAAAAACAGGGCAACGGGGAACACTGAAGCTTTCTTT.

The chain joins TRBV7-8 to TRBJ2-7; perhaps D is TRBD1 or TRBD2 (6 bases each). Germline V gene data show CDR1 as SGHVS and CDR2 as FQNEAQ. The CDR3 runs to 15 residues. Trimming shortened V by 5 bases and J by 2 bases, and 16 bases separated the two germline ends. CDR3 bases: TGTGCCAGCAGCCTAAAAGGGGGGTATCCCTACGAGCAGTACTTC. Residues: CASSLKGGYPYEQYF.

V and J are TRBV19 and TRBJ2-2, with D tentatively TRBD2 (6 bases). Germline-derived CDR1 and CDR2 are LNHDA and SQIVND (reference sequence). The germline V and J ends were trimmed by 5 bases and 2 bases, with 18 bases remaining between them. This CDR3 is 17 amino acids long. CDR3 in DNA: TGTGCCAGTAGTCTCCGAATTAGCGGACTCAACACCGGGGAGCTGTTTTTT. Translation gives CASSLRISGLNTGELFF.

The chain combines TRBV7-9 with TRBJ2-5; D is possibly TRBD2 (5 bases). There are 16 residues in the CDR3. V was shortened by 1 base and J by 1 base, with 13 bases between the two germline ends. Germline CDR1 SEHNR, CDR2 FQNEAQ (reference sequence). The CDR3 loop reads CASSLVLAGIQETQYF. CDR3 nucleotides: TGTGCCAGCAGCTTAGTGCTAGCCGGTATCCAAGAGACCCAGTACTTC.

This chain uses TRBV7-8 with TRBJ1-5, with D uncertain. In germline, CDR1 is SGHVS, CDR2 FQNEAQ. This CDR3 is 14 amino acids long. Trimming took 0 bases from V and 4 from J, leaving 7 bases between them. In DNA, the CDR3 is TGTGCCAGCAGCTTAGCCCTGGGAAATCAGCCCCAGCATTTT. It codes for CASSLALGNQPQHF.

This chain connects TRBV29-1 to TRBJ1-1; a weak D match, TRBD1 (6 bases). The CDR3 contains 14 residues. CDR1 and CDR2 (germline): SQVTM, ANQGSEA. Trimming left V 0 bases short and J 5 bases short, with 13 bases between. The DNA of the CDR3 is TGCAGCGTTGAAGACCCGGGGGCGCGAACTGAAGCTTTCTTT. The encoded protein is CSVEDPGARTEAFF. The full variable domain, with the rest looked up from reference TRBV29-1 and TRBJ1-1, is SAVISQKPSRDICQRGTSLTIQCQVDSQVTMMFWYRQQPGQSLTLIATANQGSEATYESGFVIDKFPISRPNLTFSTLTVSNMSPEDSSIYLCSVEDPGARTEAFFGQGTRLTVV.

This rearrangement joins TRBV4-3 to TRBJ2-5, with D tentatively TRBD2 (5 bases). The DNA end is a closer match to TRBJ2-7, so the J assignment may be wrong. The CDR3 spans 14 residues. Germline V gives CDR1 LGHNA, CDR2 YSLEER. The CDR3 reads CASSPQEGRYEQYF. The CDR3 DNA follows: TGCGCCAGCAGCCCCCAAGAGGGCCGCTACGAGCAGTACTTC.

The gene calls are TRBV9 and TRBJ2-5; 9 positions agree with TRBD1. The V segment lost 4 bases and the J segment 5 bases; nucleotides outside the gene matches: 15. CDR3 length equals 17 residues. CDR1 SGDLS and CDR2 YYNGEE come from the germline V gene. This CDR3 is CASSSQIGDRGRETQYF. The DNA of the CDR3 is TGTGCCAGCAGCTCCCAAATTGGAGACAGGGGGAGGGAGACCCAGTACTTC.

This clone was observed once. This chain uses TRBV5-4 with TRBJ2-7; 8 nucleotides align to TRBD1. Germline V CDR1 and CDR2: SGHNT, YYREEE (reference sequence). The length of the CDR3 is 15 residues. The ends lost 0 bases at V and 6 bases at J; junction bases unmatched: 8. Here the CDR3 reads CASSLGGRGRFEQYF. The DNA for the CDR3 is TGTGCCAGCAGCTTGGGAGGCAGGGGGCGCTTCGAGCAGTACTTC. Drawing the rest from reference TRBV5-4 and TRBJ2-7, the complete variable domain is ETGVTQSPTHLIKTRGQQVTLRCSSQSGHNTVSWYQQALGQGPQFIFQYYREEENGRGNFPPRFSGLQFPNYSSELNVNALELDDSALYLCASSLGGRGRFEQYFGPGTRLTVT.

This chain connects TRBV19 to TRBJ1-5; 11 nucleotides match TRBD1. The V and J ends lost 7 bases and 6 bases, in that order; junction bases with no gene match: 8. Germline V gives CDR1 LNHDA, CDR2 SQIVND (reference sequence). The CDR3 has 15 amino acids. The CDR3 region is CASKEGQGVSQPQHF. For the CDR3, the DNA is TGTGCCAGTAAGGAGGGACAGGGGGTAAGTCAGCCCCAGCATTTT.